Following are 18 T cell receptor beta chains from one sample sequenced in a study of T cell repertoires in cytomegalovirus infection. TCRdb re-called the reads with MiXCR, one entry per CDR3 protein. The repertoire has approximately 160,000 distinct CDR3 sequences, under 20% of them found once; the top ten carry under 20%. The sample taken for sequencing was CD8+ T cells from PBMCs. The receptor source for this set is a human donor in good health (CMV status not recorded). Some clones in this sample may be carry-over from other donors' samples.

This clonotype has just a few counts. This rearrangement joins TRBV28 to TRBJ2-1; D ambiguous. The CDR3 totals 16 residues. Germline loops: CDR1 MDHEN, CDR2 SYDVKM. V was cut by 5 bases and J by 0 bases, with 14 bases left in between. The CDR3 DNA follows: TGTGCCAGCAGTCCCCGGGTCGTAAGCTCCTACAATGAGCAGTTCTTC. Translating gives CASSPRVVSSYNEQFF.

The chain couples TRBV7-9 to TRBJ2-5; D tentatively fits TRBD1 or TRBD2 (5 bases each). Trimming cost V 5 bases and J 5 bases, with 15 bases left between them. Germline lookup yields CDR1 SEHNR and CDR2 FQNEAQ (reference sequence). CDR3 size: 14 residues. The CDR3 here is CASSPTTWGETQYF. Written as DNA, the CDR3 is TGTGCCAGCAGCCCTACGACTTGGGGGGAGACCCAGTACTTC.

The sample holds a few counts of this clonotype. The V and J genes are TRBV7-9 and TRBJ2-1; D gene unclear. With 0 bases removed from V and 9 bases from J, the gap between germline ends came to 21 bases. Germline V gene data show CDR1 as SEHNR and CDR2 as FQNEAQ (reference sequence). The CDR3 spans 17 residues. CDR3 protein: CASSLAVGSSASFEQFF. In nucleotides, the CDR3 is TGTGCCAGCAGCTTAGCGGTAGGTAGTAGTGCATCGTTTGAGCAGTTCTTC.

This clonotype was observed once. The rearrangement uses TRBV6-2 or TRBV6-3 and TRBJ2-1; tentatively, D is TRBD2 (6 bases). Trimming cost V 5 bases and J 5 bases, with 16 bases left between them. Germline V gene data show CDR1 as MNHEY and CDR2 as SVGEGT. The CDR3 runs to 15 residues. This chain's CDR3 is CASSLGGTYNNEQFF. The CDR3 nucleotides read TGTGCCAGCAGTCTAGGCGGGACTTACAACAATGAGCAGTTCTTC.

The CDR3 region is CSATDWMENTEAFF. Here the CDR3 DNA reads TGCAGTGCTACCGACTGGATGGAAAACACTGAAGCTTTCTTT. This rearrangement joins TRBV20-1 to TRBJ1-1; D gene ambiguous. With 4 bases removed from V and 2 bases from J, the gap between germline ends came to 14 bases. The CDR3 contains 14 residues. The germline V gene encodes CDR1 DFQATT and CDR2 SNEGSKA (reference sequence).

This chain connects TRBV11-2 to TRBJ1-1; TRBD1 matches 10 bases. Germline V CDR1 and CDR2: SGHAT, FQNNGV. With 5 bases clipped from V and 4 bases from J, the junction kept 10 bases outside the gene matches. The CDR3 extends over 16 amino acids. CDR3 in amino acids: CASSTRQGAPSTEAFF. For the CDR3, the DNA is TGTGCCAGCAGCACACGACAGGGGGCTCCTTCCACTGAAGCTTTCTTT. The whole variable domain, filled in from reference TRBV11-2 and TRBJ1-1, reads EAGVAQSPRYKIIEKRQSVAFWCNPISGHATLYWYQQILGQGPKLLIQFQNNGVVDDSQLPKDRFSAERLKGVDSTLKIQPAKLEDSAVYLCASSTRQGAPSTEAFFGQGTRLTVV.

This clonotype was detected only a few times. The V gene is TRBV7-2, the J gene TRBJ2-5; 7 nucleotides agree with TRBD2. Trimming took 5 bases from V and 1 from J; bases not matched to a gene: 7. Germline V gene data show CDR1 as SGHTA and CDR2 as FQGNSA. This CDR3 is built from 15 residues. In DNA, the CDR3 is TGTGCCAGCAGCCTCGGGCGGGGGAGCCAAGAGACCCAGTACTTC. Protein: CASSLGRGSQETQYF.

This clonotype occurred a few times. The chain joins TRBV11-2 to TRBJ1-1, with a weak D call TRBD1 (5 bases). The V gene's germline CDR1 is SGHAT and CDR2 FQNNGV. V lost 5 bases to trimming and J lost 0 bases, with 16 bases between them. The CDR3 is 16 amino acids. The CDR3 reads CASSPGRGRLNTEAFF. As DNA, the CDR3 is TGTGCCAGCAGCCCTGGGAGGGGCCGCCTGAACACTGAAGCTTTCTTT.

The rearrangement uses TRBV28 and TRBJ2-1; no clear D. Trimming stripped 1 base from V and 5 bases from J, with 12 bases between. CDR1 MDHEN and CDR2 SYDVKM come from the germline V gene. The CDR3 runs 15 residues. CDR3 loop: CASSLSGPRHNEQFF. In nucleotides, the CDR3 is TGTGCCAGCAGTTTATCAGGACCACGTCACAATGAGCAGTTCTTC.

This chain connects TRBV28 to TRBJ2-2; 9 bases fit TRBD2. The CDR3 is 17 residues long. CDR1 and CDR2 from the germline V gene are MDHEN and SYDVKM. The V gene end was trimmed by 3 bases and the J gene end by 3 bases; junction bases not matched to a gene: 8. CDR3 amino acids: CASSFAGVAGDTGELFF. The DNA of the CDR3 is TGTGCCAGCAGTTTCGCTGGAGTAGCGGGAGACACCGGGGAGCTGTTTTTT.

A few counts support this clonotype. The rearrangement uses TRBV5-1 and TRBJ2-1; D ambiguous. Germline V gene data show CDR1 as SGHRS and CDR2 as YFSETQ. CDR3 size: 13 residues. Trimming took off 2 bases at V and 10 bases at J, with 13 bases between the two ends. CDR3 protein: CASSFSISGEQFF. In DNA form, the CDR3 reads TGCGCCAGCAGCTTCTCGATTTCAGGCGAGCAGTTCTTC.

V and J are TRBV4-2 and TRBJ1-3; weak D call: TRBD1 (5 bases). The CDR3 totals 16 residues. The V gene lost 1 base and the J gene lost 4 bases, with 14 bases spanning the gap. Germline CDR1 reads LGHNA; CDR2 reads YNFKEQ. The CDR3 nucleotides are TGTGCCAGCAGCCAAGGCAACCCAGGGTACGGAAACACCATATATTTT. It codes for CASSQGNPGYGNTIYF.

The rearrangement joins TRBV7-8 to TRBJ2-5; D is unclear. Germline CDR1 and CDR2: SGHVS and FQNEAQ. V lost 1 base and J 1 base, leaving 7 bases between the germline ends. This CDR3 has 14 amino acids. CDR3: CASSLGVIQETQYF. CDR3 sequence (DNA): TGTGCCAGCAGCTTAGGAGTGATCCAAGAGACCCAGTACTTC.

The sample holds a few counts of this clonotype. The chain combines TRBV7-9 with TRBJ2-1; no firm D call. The V end was cut by 0 bases, the J end by 0 bases, with 15 bases between. CDR3 size: 18 residues. CDR1 is SEHNR, CDR2 FQNEAQ, per germline (reference sequence). The CDR3 is CASSLAQRQPSSYNEQFF. For the CDR3, the DNA is TGTGCCAGCAGCTTAGCGCAGCGTCAGCCGAGCTCCTACAATGAGCAGTTCTTC.

This clonotype was counted ten times or more. The chain combines TRBV7-2 with TRBJ2-5; perhaps TRBD2 as D (5 bases). The CDR3 has 16 amino acids. Germline loops: CDR1 SGHTA, CDR2 FQGNSA. The germline V and J ends were trimmed by 3 bases and 2 bases, with 16 bases remaining between them. The CDR3 is CASSFGAELRQETQYF. As DNA, the CDR3 is TGTGCCAGCAGCTTCGGAGCGGAACTACGTCAAGAGACCCAGTACTTC. Full variable domain (rest looked up from reference TRBV7-2 and TRBJ2-5): GAGVSQSPSNKVTEKGKDVELRCDPISGHTALYWYRQSLGQGLEFLIYFQGNSAPDKSGLPSDRFSAERTGGSVSTLTIQRTQQEDSAVYLCASSFGAELRQETQYFGPGTRLLVL.

The rearrangement joins TRBV29-1 to TRBJ2-2; the match to TRBD2 covers 7 bases. The length of the CDR3 is 12 residues. Germline lookup yields CDR1 SQVTM and CDR2 ANQGSEA. Written as DNA, the CDR3 is TGCACGCACTTGGGGGGGGCCGGGGAGCTGTTTTTT. Its protein product is CTHLGGAGELFF.

V and J are TRBV6-2 or TRBV6-3 and TRBJ2-1, with 11 bases that match TRBD2. With 7 bases clipped from V and 4 bases from J, the junction kept 3 bases outside the gene matches. The germline gives CDR1 MNHEY, CDR2 SVGEGT. The CDR3 runs 14 residues. The CDR3 DNA reads TGTGCCAGCAAGACTAGCGGGGTTTACAATGAGCAGTTCTTC. The encoded protein is CASKTSGVYNEQFF.

This clonotype was picked up many times. The chain recombines TRBV28 with TRBJ1-5; D not resolved. The germline V gene encodes CDR1 MDHEN and CDR2 SYDVKM. CDR3 length equals 15 residues. V shed 2 bases and J shed 0 bases, with 8 bases lying between them. In DNA, the CDR3 is TGTGCCAGCAGTTTAGGGCGGTATAGCAATCAGCCCCAGCATTTT. Its translation: CASSLGRYSNQPQHF.